One and the same sample provided the 18 T cell receptor beta chains below, sequenced in a study of blood T cells in healthy people across ages. The authors ran a second PCR of about 7 to 12 cycles using a sample-barcoded 5' primer and a J-beta primer mix. A single record per CDR3 protein comes from TCRdb applying MiXCR to the 5' RACE reads. Seen here are around 970,000 distinct CDR3 sequences, roughly 51% observed once, and the top ten hold 20% to 25%. Specimen: blood. The receptor set was obtained from a woman between 55 and 75 years old in good health.

The table lists this clonotype with a few counts. V usage is TRBV5-1 and J usage is TRBJ2-5, with D perhaps matching TRBD1 (5 bases). With 2 bases removed from V and 5 bases from J, the gap between germline ends came to 10 bases. The CDR3 covers 13 residues. Germline-derived CDR1 and CDR2 are SGHRS and YFSETQ. This CDR3 reads CASSFRQPETQYF. DNA of the CDR3: TGCGCCAGCAGCTTTAGACAGCCCGAGACCCAGTACTTC.

Concerning this clonotype: Since a much larger clone is just one base distant, this may be a read error. The rearrangement joins TRBV20-1 to TRBJ2-6, with a weak D call TRBD2 (5 bases). CDR1 is DFQATT, CDR2 SNEGSKA, per germline (reference sequence). The CDR3 totals 14 residues. CDR3 sequence: CSTSYGSGANVLTF. CDR3 sequence (DNA): TGCAGTACTAGTTACGGCTCTGGGGCCAACGTCCTGACTTTC.

On this clonotype itself: The junction differs from germline at one of its ends, possibly a read error. V usage is TRBV19 and J usage is TRBJ1-5; D may be TRBD1 (6 bases). Looked up from germline, CDR1 is LNHDA and CDR2 is SQIVND (reference sequence). This CDR3 comprises 13 residues. CDR3 sequence reads: CASLNRAGQPQHF. CDR3 DNA sequence: TGTGCGAGCCTAAACAGGGCCGGTCAGCCCCAACATTTT.

The V gene is TRBV5-5, the J gene TRBJ2-3; the D gene is possibly TRBD1 (6 bases). CDR3 length: 16 amino acids. The V end lost 5 bases, the J end lost 0 bases, and 16 bases lay between the germline ends. CDR1 and CDR2 from the germline V gene are SGHKS and YYEKEE (reference sequence). Here the CDR3 DNA reads TGTGCCAGCAGGGGGTGGACAGTAGATAGCACAGATACGCAGTATTTT. Its protein product is CASRGWTVDSTDTQYF.

This chain connects TRBV6-5 to TRBJ2-5; D is unclear. Trimming pared 8 bases from V and 5 bases from J, leaving 15 bases between. The CDR3 has 13 amino acids. Germline V gives CDR1 MNHEY, CDR2 SVGAGI. The CDR3 DNA is TGTGCCAGCCCATTGGGGAATACGGAGACCCAGTACTTC. This translates into CASPLGNTETQYF.

The CDR3 loop reads CASSPKREGGYNEQFF. The CDR3 coding sequence is TGTGCCAGCTCACCAAAGCGGGAGGGGGGCTACAATGAGCAGTTCTTC. The gene calls are TRBV18 and TRBJ2-1, with TRBD2 matching 10 bases. Germline V CDR1 and CDR2: KGHSH, LQKENI. Trimming took 2 bases from V and 3 from J; bases not matched to a gene: 4. CDR3 length: 16 amino acids.

V gene TRBV9 combines with J gene TRBJ2-7; 7 nucleotides line up with TRBD1. There are 15 residues in the CDR3. Trimming cost V 1 base and J 10 bases; bases outside gene matches: 14. The germline gives CDR1 SGDLS, CDR2 YYNGEE. In DNA form, the CDR3 reads TGTGCCAGCAGCGTATTAGGGGGCCAAGCCGGAGAACAGTACTTC. It yields the protein CASSVLGGQAGEQYF.

This clonotype turned up a few times. V is TRBV13 and J is TRBJ2-5; D possibly matches TRBD1 or TRBD2 (5 bases each). V shed 3 bases and J shed 7 bases, with 12 bases lying between them. CDR1 is PRHDT and CDR2 is FYEKMQ in the germline V gene (reference sequence). The CDR3 has 13 residues. This CDR3 reads CASSLGPLRTQYF. The CDR3 DNA sequence: TGTGCCAGCAGCTTGGGACCTCTAAGGACCCAGTACTTC.

The rearrangement uses TRBV20-1 and TRBJ2-1, with 16 bases aligning to TRBD2. Losses at the gene ends were 0 bases for V and 10 bases for J; bases not matched to a gene: 9. This CDR3 is 17 amino acids long. CDR1 DFQATT and CDR2 SNEGSKA come from the germline V gene (reference sequence). The CDR3 is CSARDRGLAGGPAEQFF. In DNA, the CDR3 is TGCAGTGCTAGAGACCGGGGACTAGCGGGAGGGCCCGCCGAGCAGTTCTTC.

V gene TRBV20-1 combines with J gene TRBJ2-4; 12 bases match TRBD2. The CDR3 is 15 amino acids. V lost 7 bases to trimming and J lost 2 bases; unmatched junction nucleotides: 6. Germline values: CDR1 DFQATT, CDR2 SNEGSKA (reference sequence). CDR3: CSGATSGRPKNIQYF. The CDR3 nucleotides are TGCAGTGGGGCGACTAGCGGGAGACCCAAAAACATTCAGTACTTC.

The chain has TRBV28 and TRBJ1-4; TRBD1 aligns across 7 bases. V was pared by 5 bases and J by 6 bases, with 21 bases of the junction left unmatched. CDR1 MDHEN and CDR2 SYDVKM come from the germline V gene. This CDR3 comprises 19 residues. CDR3 sequence: CASSGWDSSPGKVYEKLFF. The CDR3 coding sequence is TGTGCCAGCAGTGGTTGGGACAGCTCCCCTGGAAAAGTCTATGAAAAACTGTTTTTT.

The genes are TRBV6-6 and TRBJ1-2; D gene ambiguous. Germline lookup yields CDR1 MNHNY and CDR2 SVGAGI (reference sequence). The CDR3 runs to 14 residues. V lost 6 bases and J 5 bases, leaving 16 bases between the germline ends. This chain's CDR3 is CASSNTISDYGYTF. CDR3 bases: TGTGCCAGCAGCAACACTATTTCGGATTATGGCTACACCTTC.

This CDR3 is CASSAQGAPLDYEQYF. The CDR3 DNA follows: TGTGCCAGCAGTGCGCAGGGGGCCCCCCTGGATTACGAGCAGTACTTC. The genes are TRBV6-1 and TRBJ2-7; 8 nucleotides align to TRBD1. CDR1 is MNHNS and CDR2 is SASEGT in the germline V gene. The CDR3 totals 16 residues. Germline trimming cut 4 bases from V and 4 bases from J; bases unmatched to any gene: 12.

Notes on this clonotype: The junction departs from germline at one end; a sequencing error may be responsible. The chain employs TRBV6-4 and TRBJ1-2; TRBD1 aligns across 11 bases. The CDR3 covers 15 residues. CDR1 is MRHNA, CDR2 SNTAGT, per germline. This chain's CDR3 is CARSVGQGASYGYTF. The CDR3 bases are TGTGCCCGCAGTGTTGGACAGGGGGCCAGCTATGGCTACACCTTC.

Points on this clonotype: The junction departs from the called germline gene at one end, perhaps through a read error. This chain connects TRBV12-3 or TRBV12-4 to TRBJ2-1; 14 bases agree with TRBD2. The CDR3 runs 14 residues. This chain's CDR3 is CASRTTSGREEQFF. CDR3 DNA sequence: TGTGCCAGCAGAACGACTAGCGGGAGGGAGGAGCAGTTCTTT.

J is TRBJ2-4 and V is TRBV27; D not resolved. The CDR3 runs to 12 residues. V was pared by 8 bases and J by 8 bases, with 13 bases between. Germline values: CDR1 MNHEY, CDR2 SMNVEV (reference sequence). The CDR3 sequence: CASGLWGDIQYF. The CDR3 DNA follows: TGTGCCAGCGGCCTTTGGGGTGACATTCAGTACTTC.

With respect to this clonotype: A clone one base away is much larger, so this may be a read error. The chain joins TRBV7-2 to TRBJ2-7; no firm D call. This CDR3 has 12 residues. The V gene's germline CDR1 is SGHTA and CDR2 FQGNSA. CDR3 in amino acids: CASSLGKGERYF. In nucleotides, the CDR3 is TGTGCCAGCAGCTTGGGGAAAGGCGAGCGGTACTTC.

The CDR3 is CASSYQGDSTDTQYF. The CDR3 bases are TGTGCCAGCAGTTACCAAGGGGACAGCACAGATACGCAGTATTTT. V is TRBV6-2 or TRBV6-3 and J is TRBJ2-3; D might be TRBD1 or TRBD2, each matching 5 bases. CDR3 size: 15 residues. Germline assignment: CDR1 MNHEY and CDR2 SVGEGT. V was clipped by 2 bases and J by 0 bases, with 9 bases between them.